This T cell receptor (beta chain) was recorded in a study of shared clonotypes between healthy human individuals. Splitting the CD4+ cells yielded a CD45RA+ naive subset and a CD45RA-negative memory subset. As concerns this clone: Other DNA sequences of this sample code for an identical CDR3.

Profiling relied on immunoSEQ multiplex PCR, and the TCRdb table lists in-frame clones only, not all of them. The sample has approximately 2.5 million clones; roughly 93% are singletons. In germline, CDR1 is SGHRS, CDR2 YFSETQ. This CDR3 is 17 amino acids long. Trimming shortened V by 0 bases and J by 0 bases, and 13 bases separated the two germline ends. The chain has TRBV5-1 and TRBJ2-1, with a tentative D call TRBD2 (5 bases). Sequencing used naive CD4+ T cells from PBMCs. Regarding subset: CD45RA+ positively selected. The receptor's source is a man in his late teens or twenties in good health. Some clones in this sample may be carry-over from other donors' samples. CDR3 loop: CASSLGLAQSSYNEQFF. The CDR3 region has the DNA TGCGCCAGCAGCTTGGGCCTAGCCCAGAGCTCCTACAATGAGCAGTTCTTC.